The 5 T cell receptor beta chains below were found in one sample sequenced in a study of cytomegalovirus exposure and HLA in healthy donors. The PCR was carried out with 60 Vbeta primers and 13 Jbeta primers. Profiling relied on immunoSEQ multiplex PCR, and the TCRdb table lists in-frame clones only, not all of them. The sample comprises approximately 190,000 clones, 70% of which are singletons, and around 3% rests with the top ten. Sequencing was carried out using PBMCs. These receptors all stem from a man aged 40-55 years in good health and CMV-seropositive.

V gene TRBV6-5 combines with J gene TRBJ2-7; 7 bases are a match to TRBD1. CDR1 is MNHEY and CDR2 is SVGAGI in the germline V gene. Trimming removed 2 bases from V and 1 base from J; junction bases left unmatched: 5. The CDR3 sequence is 15 residues long. The CDR3: CASSYRQGGSYEQYF. Here the CDR3 DNA reads TGTGCCAGCAGTTACCGACAGGGTGGATCCTACGAGCAGTACTTC.

The chain is built from TRBV4-3 and TRBJ1-5; 7 nucleotides align to TRBD1. The CDR3 has 14 amino acids. Germline V CDR1 and CDR2: LGHNA, YSLEER. The V and J ends lost 4 bases and 9 bases, in that order; junction bases with no gene match: 9. This CDR3 reads CASSLDRDGGPQHF. The DNA for the CDR3 is TGCGCCAGCAGCCTCGACAGGGATGGAGGGCCCCAGCATTTT.

The table lists this clone with a count of one. The chain joins TRBV4-2 to TRBJ2-5; 7 bases map to TRBD2. Germline trimming cut 6 bases from V and 1 base from J; bases unmatched to any gene: 11. This CDR3 contains 16 residues. The germline V gene has CDR1 LGHNA and CDR2 YNFKEQ. CDR3 protein: CASSPSGGGVQETQYF. The CDR3, as DNA: TGTGCCAGCAGTCCCTCTGGTGGGGGGGTCCAAGAGACCCAGTACTTC.

DNA for the CDR3: TGCAGCGCATGGTACAGGGATGCAGGAAACACCATATATTTT. This codes for CSAWYRDAGNTIYF. The chain recombines TRBV29-1 with TRBJ1-3, with TRBD1 as a possible D gene (6 bases). In germline, CDR1 is SQVTM, CDR2 ANQGSEA. This CDR3 has 14 amino acids. V shed 7 bases and J shed 4 bases, with 17 bases lying between them.

The sample holds a few counts of this clone. The junction does not match germline at one end; this may be a read error. This chain links TRBV23-1 with TRBJ2-2, with unresolved D. TRBV23-1 is an open reading frame whose function is uncertain. The CDR3 has 15 amino acids. The CDR3 here is CASSKSRQNTGELFF. CDR3 DNA sequence: TGCGCCAGCAGTAAATCAAGACAGAACACCGGGGAGCTGTTTTTT.